A single sample is the source of the 32 T cell receptor beta chains below, sequenced in a study of CD8+ T cells in alopecia areata. Described treatment: oral pan-JAK inhibitor, 5-10 mg twice daily. As the sequencing template, cDNA was produced by extracting RNA and reverse transcribing it. Sequenced by immunoSEQ multiplex PCR; TCRdb stores in-frame clones only, minus some. The data show 110,000 to 150,000 clones, with roughly four fifths seen just once and approximately 25% held by the top ten. Sequenced material: CD8+ T cells sorted from blood, taken at week 4, from a patient treated with tofacitinib. The source is a human donor with alopecia areata.

The gene calls are TRBV19 and TRBJ2-7, with D maybe TRBD1 (5 bases). From germline, CDR1 is LNHDA and CDR2 SQIVND (reference sequence). This CDR3 spans 15 amino acids. The V end lost 5 bases, the J end lost 2 bases, and 16 bases lay between the germline ends. CDR3 in amino acids: CASSLIQDRTYEQYF. The CDR3 nucleotides read TGTGCCAGTAGTCTCATCCAAGACAGAACCTACGAGCAGTACTTC.

The CDR3 reads CASSGGDSDVETQYF. CDR3 coding DNA: TGTGCCAGTAGTGGCGGGGACAGCGATGTGGAGACCCAGTACTTC. This sequence joins TRBV19 and TRBJ2-5, with D maybe TRBD1 (7 bases). V lost 5 bases and J 5 bases, leaving 18 bases between the germline ends. CDR1 LNHDA and CDR2 SQIVND come from the germline V gene (reference sequence). This CDR3 comprises 15 residues.

The chain is built from TRBV6-5 and TRBJ2-2; a weak D match, TRBD2 (6 bases). V dropped 4 bases and J dropped 3 bases, with 12 bases sitting between them. Germline CDR1 reads MNHEY; CDR2 reads SVGAGI. The CDR3 is 15 amino acids. This CDR3 is CASSSQTSYTGELFF. The CDR3 DNA follows: TGTGCCAGCAGTTCCCAAACTAGCTACACCGGGGAGCTGTTTTTT.

V is TRBV4-1 and J is TRBJ1-2, with no clear D. V dropped 6 bases and J dropped 8 bases, with 13 bases sitting between them. This CDR3 comprises 12 residues. CDR1 and CDR2 from the germline V gene are MGHRA and YSYEKL. CDR3 region: CASRGLMEGYTF. DNA for the CDR3: TGCGCCAGCAGGGGGTTGATGGAGGGCTACACCTTC.

The V and J genes are TRBV6-5 and TRBJ2-7; TRBD1 matches 9 bases. V was clipped by 6 bases and J by 3 bases; unmatched bases: 3. The CDR3 is 13 residues long. Germline V CDR1 and CDR2: MNHEY, SVGAGI. CDR3 in amino acids: CASSRTGDYEQYF. In DNA, the CDR3 is TGTGCCAGCAGCCGGACAGGGGACTACGAGCAGTACTTC.

The chain carries TRBV7-8 and TRBJ1-1; no clear D gene. Germline CDR1 SGHVS, CDR2 FQNEAQ. The ends were cut back, 8 bases at V and 1 base at J, with 26 bases in the middle. The CDR3 has 18 residues. The CDR3 spells CASSIVFYRREGNTEAFF. The CDR3 DNA is TGTGCCAGCTCAATCGTGTTTTATAGGAGGGAGGGGAACACTGAAGCTTTCTTT.

J is TRBJ2-2 and V is TRBV7-6, with 10 bases lining up with TRBD1. The V gene end was trimmed by 5 bases and the J gene end by 7 bases; junction bases not matched to a gene: 7. In germline, CDR1 is SGHVS, CDR2 FNYEAQ. The CDR3 sequence is 15 residues long. CDR3 coding DNA: TGTGCCAGCAGCCACGGGACAGGGGCTGGCGGGGAGCTGTTTTTT. This encodes CASSHGTGAGGELFF.

The rearrangement links TRBV6-6 to TRBJ1-1, with D possibly matching TRBD1 (6 bases). There are 15 residues in the CDR3. V was clipped by 7 bases and J by 3 bases, with 18 bases between them. Germline V gene lookup returns CDR1 MNHNY and CDR2 SVGAGI (reference sequence). In DNA form, the CDR3 reads TGTGCCAGCACCCCCTTGGGCAGGGGAGACACTGAAGCTTTCTTT. Translation gives CASTPLGRGDTEAFF.

The rearrangement uses TRBV2 and TRBJ2-3, with unresolved D. The V end lost 10 bases, the J end lost 1 base, and 6 bases lay between the germline ends. The germline V gene has CDR1 SNHLY and CDR2 FYNNEI. The length of the CDR3 is 11 residues. CDR3 protein: CATLGTDTQYF. DNA of the CDR3: TGTGCCACCCTCGGCACAGATACGCAGTATTTT.

This clone was seen more than once but under ten times. The chain combines TRBV29-1 with TRBJ2-2; 11 positions agree with TRBD2. The germline CDR1 and CDR2 sequences are SQVTM and ANQGSEA. The V and J ends lost 0 bases and 7 bases, in that order; junction bases with no gene match: 16. This CDR3 has 19 residues. The CDR3 bases are TGCAGCGTTGAAGAGTGGCACCAGGATAGCGGGGGGGCCGGCGGGGAGCTGTTTTTT. Its protein is CSVEEWHQDSGGAGGELFF.

V is TRBV4-2 and J is TRBJ2-1; 7 positions match TRBD2. V was clipped by 1 base and J by 2 bases; unmatched bases: 5. This CDR3 comprises 16 residues. Germline values: CDR1 LGHNA, CDR2 YNFKEQ. CDR3 loop: CASSQGEGSAYNEQFF. The CDR3 DNA reads as TGTGCCAGCAGCCAAGGGGAGGGGTCGGCCTACAATGAGCAGTTCTTC.

The rearrangement joins TRBV2 to TRBJ2-1; TRBD2 agrees at 7 bases. The length of the CDR3 is 15 residues. Trimming cost V 1 base and J 4 bases; bases outside gene matches: 4. Germline V gives CDR1 SNHLY, CDR2 FYNNEI. The CDR3 DNA is TGTGCCAGCAGTGAAGGGGCGGGGGAGTACAATGAGCAGTTCTTC. As protein: CASSEGAGEYNEQFF.

In this sample, this clone turned up a few times. The chain combines TRBV7-9 with TRBJ2-1; TRBD1 is a possible D gene (6 bases). The CDR3 covers 14 residues. Germline V CDR1 and CDR2: SEHNR, FQNEAQ (reference sequence). Trimming removed 4 bases at V and 4 bases at J, with 11 bases between. The CDR3 DNA is TGTGCCAGCAGCTACCGGGACAATTACAATGAGCAGTTCTTC. This encodes CASSYRDNYNEQFF.

V usage is TRBV9 and J usage is TRBJ2-5; D is unresolved. V dropped 0 bases and J dropped 0 bases, with 9 bases sitting between them. The CDR3 is 15 amino acids. The germline V gene encodes CDR1 SGDLS and CDR2 YYNGEE. CDR3 in amino acids: CASSVGGFNQETQYF. In DNA, the CDR3 is TGTGCCAGCAGCGTAGGTGGCTTCAACCAAGAGACCCAGTACTTC.

This clone showed up just a few times. The V gene is TRBV10-3, the J gene TRBJ2-1; D remains unclear. CDR1 is ENHRY and CDR2 is SYGVKD in the germline V gene. Trimming took off 5 bases at V and 8 bases at J, with 10 bases between the two ends. This CDR3 region has 12 residues. The CDR3 sequence is CAISTKQDEQFF. As DNA, the CDR3 is TGTGCCATCAGTACTAAGCAGGATGAGCAGTTCTTC.

The chain joins TRBV11-2 to TRBJ1-2; D not certain. Trimming removed 2 bases from V and 4 bases from J, with 14 bases in between. CDR1 and CDR2 (germline): SGHAT, FQNNGV. This CDR3 has 15 amino acids. The CDR3 DNA follows: TGTGCCAGCAGCTTATCGGCGGCAGCTCTCTATGGCTACACCTTC. Protein product: CASSLSAAALYGYTF.

The gene calls are TRBV5-1 and TRBJ2-3, with D possibly being TRBD2 (6 bases). The germline V gene encodes CDR1 SGHRS and CDR2 YFSETQ. The CDR3 is made up of 15 amino acids. The V gene lost 4 bases and the J gene lost 1 base, with 13 bases spanning the gap. The CDR3 here is CASSTGLDRTDTQYF. In DNA form, the CDR3 reads TGCGCCAGCAGCACGGGACTCGATCGCACAGATACGCAGTATTTT. Full variable domain (remainder filled in from reference TRBV5-1 and TRBJ2-3): KAGVTQTPRYLIKTRGQQVTLSCSPISGHRSVSWYQQTPGQGLQFLFEYFSETQRNKGNFPGRFSGRQFSNSRSEMNVSTLELGDSALYLCASSTGLDRTDTQYFGPGTRLTVL.

The rearrangement joins TRBV4-1 to TRBJ1-6; D may be TRBD1 (6 bases). Germline CDR1 and CDR2: MGHRA and YSYEKL. This CDR3 region has 15 residues. Trimming removed 0 bases at V and 9 bases at J, with 12 bases between. The CDR3 loop reads CASSQEQGNPSPLHF. The CDR3 DNA reads as TGCGCCAGCAGCCAAGAACAGGGAAATCCTTCACCCCTCCACTTT.

Note on this clone: This same CDR3 is encoded by further DNA sequences in the sample. The chain employs TRBV29-1 and TRBJ1-1; D unclear. The CDR3 extends over 11 amino acids. V gave up 3 bases and J gave up 2 bases, with 4 bases separating them. The V gene's germline CDR1 is SQVTM and CDR2 ANQGSEA. CDR3 loop: CSVEDNTEAFF. For the CDR3, the DNA is TGCAGCGTTGAGGACAACACTGAAGCTTTCTTT.

The chain joins TRBV15 to TRBJ2-7; 9 positions agree with TRBD1. The J segment lost 4 bases and the V segment lost 1 base, leaving 5 bases of the junction unmatched. CDR1 is LNHNV and CDR2 is YYDKDF in the germline V gene (reference sequence). This CDR3 spans 15 amino acids. The CDR3 DNA follows: TGTGCCACCAGCAGAGTGGGGACAGGGACGTACGAGCAGTACTTC. It is translated as CATSRVGTGTYEQYF.

The chain links TRBV10-1 to TRBJ2-5; D possibly corresponds to TRBD2 (5 bases). V was pared by 1 base and J by 4 bases, with 16 bases between. Germline values: CDR1 WNHNN, CDR2 SYGVQD (reference sequence). This CDR3 spans 16 amino acids. The CDR3 protein is CASSEFKMDGGETQYF. The CDR3 region has the DNA TGCGCCAGCAGTGAGTTTAAGATGGACGGAGGAGAGACCCAGTACTTC.

The chain links TRBV6-5 to TRBJ1-1; D ambiguous. The CDR3 covers 14 residues. V shed 2 bases and J shed 5 bases, with 12 bases lying between them. Per germline, CDR1 MNHEY and CDR2 SVGAGI. The DNA for the CDR3 is TGTGCCAGCAGTTACGCATTGGGGTCTACTGAAGCTTTCTTT. Translation gives CASSYALGSTEAFF.

The genes are TRBV19 and TRBJ2-7; no reliable D call. The V gene's germline CDR1 is LNHDA and CDR2 SQIVND (reference sequence). The CDR3 consists of 15 residues. V was trimmed by 0 bases and J by 2 bases, leaving 11 bases between them. CDR3 in amino acids: CASSIDDGDTYEQYF. The CDR3 nucleotides are TGTGCCAGTAGTATAGATGATGGGGATACCTACGAGCAGTACTTC.

This clone was counted only a few times. J is TRBJ2-7 and V is TRBV4-2, with 10 bases matching TRBD2. CDR1 LGHNA and CDR2 YNFKEQ come from the germline V gene. CDR3 length equals 17 residues. V shed 0 bases, J shed 4 bases, and the junction held 9 bases outside the gene matches. The CDR3 bases are TGTGCCAGCAGCCAAGAGTCGAGCGGGGGGGCTCCGTACGAGCAGTACTTC. Its translation is CASSQESSGGAPYEQYF.

The J gene is TRBJ2-4, the V gene TRBV15, with TRBD2 matching over 8 bases. The V segment lost 1 base and the J segment 5 bases; nucleotides outside the gene matches: 1. CDR1 is LNHNV and CDR2 is YYDKDF in the germline V gene (reference sequence). The CDR3 is 14 amino acids. The DNA of the CDR3 is TGTGCCACCAGCAGAGGGCGGGGGGAAAACATTCAGTACTTC. Residues: CATSRGRGENIQYF. The full variable domain, with the rest looked up from reference TRBV15 and TRBJ2-4, is DAMVIQNPRYQVTQFGKPVTLSCSQTLNHNVMYWYQQKSSQAPKLLFHYYDKDFNNEADTPDNFQSRRPNTSFCFLDIRSPGLGDTAMYLCATSRGRGENIQYFGAGTRLSVL.

This chain connects TRBV7-2 to TRBJ2-7; 9 positions agree with TRBD1. V shed 5 bases and J 5 bases; nucleotides not matched to a gene: 7. Germline CDR1 SGHTA, CDR2 FQGNSA. The CDR3 has 14 amino acids. Here the CDR3 reads CASSPGTGWNEQYF. In DNA, the CDR3 is TGTGCCAGCAGCCCCGGGACAGGGTGGAACGAGCAGTACTTC.

This clone was detected only once. The genes are TRBV5-1 and TRBJ2-5, with a weak D call TRBD1 (6 bases). The CDR3 consists of 14 residues. Per germline, CDR1 SGHRS and CDR2 YFSETQ. V lost 4 bases and J lost 1, with 11 bases in between. Written as DNA, the CDR3 is TGCGCCAGCAGCCGGACAGTCAGCCAAGAGACCCAGTACTTC. Its protein is CASSRTVSQETQYF.

The chain recombines TRBV29-1 with TRBJ2-1, with TRBD2 as a possible D gene (5 bases). This CDR3 has 14 amino acids. V lost 0 bases, J lost 5 bases, and 11 bases lay in between. Germline CDR1 is SQVTM and CDR2 is ANQGSEA. CDR3 in amino acids: CSVEDWTHDNEQFF. The CDR3 DNA sequence: TGCAGCGTTGAAGATTGGACTCACGACAATGAGCAGTTCTTC.

The chain recombines TRBV7-9 with TRBJ2-1; TRBD2 matches 10 bases. The V segment lost 1 base and the J segment 8 bases; nucleotides outside the gene matches: 5. There are 15 residues in the CDR3. Germline CDR1 is SEHNR and CDR2 is FQNEAQ (reference sequence). The CDR3 DNA is TGTGCCAGCAGCTTAGTAGCGGGGGGAGGCGATGAGCAGTTCTTC. This sequence encodes CASSLVAGGGDEQFF.

CDR3 sequence (DNA): TGTGCCAGCACCACAGGGGGCGAACCCTACGAGCAGTACTTC. Its translation is CASTTGGEPYEQYF. The chain has TRBV6-6 and TRBJ2-7; TRBD1 matches at 9 bases. Germline CDR1 and CDR2: MNHNY and SVGAGI (reference sequence). There are 14 residues in the CDR3. The V gene end was trimmed by 7 bases and the J gene end by 2 bases; junction bases not matched to a gene: 6.

The V gene is TRBV7-7, the J gene TRBJ2-5; D is unresolved. The germline gives CDR1 SSHAT, CDR2 FNYEAQ (reference sequence). V lost 8 bases to trimming and J lost 5 bases, with 15 bases between them. The CDR3 has 13 residues. The CDR3: CASGLAWLETQYF. The CDR3 region has the DNA TGTGCCAGCGGGCTGGCTTGGCTGGAGACCCAGTACTTC.

About this clone: The junction shows a germline mismatch at one end, possibly a read error. The rearrangement links TRBV29-1 to TRBJ2-2; TRBD2 is a possible D gene (5 bases). The CDR3 sequence is 11 residues long. Germline CDR1 reads SQVTM; CDR2 reads ANQGSEA. CDR3 amino acids: CSALHTGELLF. DNA of the CDR3: TGCAGCGCTTTACACACCGGGGAGCTGCTTTTT.